This T cell receptor (beta chain) originates from a study of blood T cell repertoires in COVID-19 (TCRdb year 2020). Some background on the complete study: The collaborator samples originated in the United States, Italy and Spain and spanned the acute and convalescent phases of COVID-19. Where available, HLA class I and class II types were taken from metadata supplied by the sample provider and were not determined by assay-based typing. The repertoires were made available in a free public database intended to serve as a resource for research on the immune response to SARS-CoV-2. The sample metadata nearly always contained a de-identified subject ID, COVID-19 status, age in years and sex. The material from the prospective study consisted of cDNA or gDNA derived from T cells, B-cell-depleted T cells, or PBMCs. The dataset comprised deeply sampled blood TCRbeta repertoires from subjects exposed to, actively infected with, or recovered from COVID-19. The samples were drawn from the first 160 participants of the ongoing ImmuneRACE study and from about 1,200 subjects provided by 6 global collaborators. Summary of the overall study and its limitations: How much clinical and demographic metadata was included differed by source and by participant, and the metadata was provided uncurated.

The junction carries 17 bases between V and J, which are trimmed by 5 bases and 6 bases respectively. Inclusive of the bounding cysteine and phenylalanine, the CDR3 is 14 residues long. The CDR3 DNA has 42 bases and is translated from base 1. The germline V gene gives CDR1 as SNHLY and CDR2 as FYNNEI. The immunoSEQ Assay, a bias-controlled multiplex PCR, was used to amplify TCRbeta CDR3 regions from genomic DNA. Under the source paper's analysis protocol: The number of nucleated cells in each sample was estimated by amplification of reference gene primers within the assay. To quantify the absolute abundance of each unique TCRbeta CDR3 rearrangement, sequence reads were collapsed and filtered. Productive Simpson clonality was computed per sample as the square root of Simpson's diversity index over productive rearrangements. Entries here come from immuneACCESS through TCRdb and include only in-frame sequences with V and J called. Some clones fail to appear in such tables; in the studies checked, an unresolved V gene covers under half of the shortfall, and the cause of the remainder is unknown. The D gene and trimming were derived from the DNA, and the V and J assignments and clone size from that table. For this sample there are over 150,000 clones; around 83% appear just once. The top ten constitute 6.2% of the sample.

Enrolling through a virtual design, the prospective study's participants ranged in age from roughly 18 to 89 years and lived across 24 United States geographic areas. Cohort assignment in the prospective study relied on participant-reported clinical history from a screening survey and a study questionnaire. Recovered participants in ImmuneRACE Cohort 3 were defined by two consecutive negative NP/OP PCR tests, clearance by a healthcare professional, or resolution of symptoms. In the prospective study, mobile phlebotomists collected whole blood, serum and a nasopharyngeal or oropharyngeal swab from each participant. Prospective study participants could optionally give additional blood draws and questionnaires over an approximately 2-month period. Before DNA extraction, blood samples from the prospective study were shipped at room temperature or frozen. This clone has more than one count but fewer than ten. This receptor's antigen is unknown. Per-nucleotide qualities are absent, and no much larger clonotype sits a single base away.

The rearrangement joined TRBV2 to TRBJ2-7, with the D gene not confidently named. The specimen was PBMCs or T cells enriched from blood (not recorded which). The TCR was taken from a man between 40 and 49 years old who had recovered from COVID-19. The DNA sequence is given as TGTGCCAGCAGTCCGACAAGGCTTCTGGGCGAGCAGTACTTC. Translated, this is CASSPTRLLGEQYF.